These 3 T cell receptor beta chains originate from one sample sequenced in a study of early T cells in non-severe SARS-CoV-2 infection. TCRdb re-derived calls from the 5' RACE reads in MiXCR, one entry per CDR3 protein. The sample holds fewer than 75,000 distinct CDR3 sequences, around 19% seen once. The material was whole blood, obtained at baseline. Source of these receptors: an adult who was a healthcare worker with PCR-confirmed SARS-CoV-2 infection or an uninfected control (not recorded which).

This chain connects TRBV5-4 to TRBJ2-1; D gene unclear. This CDR3 has 14 amino acids. Germline V gene sequence: CDR1 SGHNT, CDR2 YYREEE (reference sequence). V lost 6 bases to trimming and J lost 5 bases, with 15 bases between them. The CDR3 here is CASTNSETHNEQFF. The CDR3 nucleotides read TGTGCCAGCACCAACTCAGAGACCCACAATGAGCAGTTCTTC.

This chain links TRBV7-9 with TRBJ2-7, with 7 bases matching TRBD1. The CDR3 totals 15 residues. J lost 2 bases, V lost 3 bases, and 7 bases had no gene match. Germline V gives CDR1 SEHNR, CDR2 FQNEAQ (reference sequence). In nucleotides, the CDR3 is TGTGCCAGCAGCTTCCGGGACAGCCTAGCCTACGAGCAGTACTTC. It specifies CASSFRDSLAYEQYF.

Turning to this clonotype: It is likely a read error, because the conserved phenylalanine at the end of the CDR3 is missing. The chain joins TRBV7-8 to TRBJ2-7, with D possibly matching TRBD1 (6 bases). Germline assignment: CDR1 SGHVS and CDR2 FQNEAQ. CDR3 size: 21 residues. Trimming removed 0 bases from V and 4 bases from J, with 31 bases in between. CDR3: CASSLALGDTPSGQTKYEQYL. The CDR3, as DNA: TGTGCCAGCAGCTTAGCGCTGGGGGACACCCCCAGCGGCCAAACAAAATACGAGCAGTACCTC.